This T cell receptor (beta chain) was recorded in a study of cytomegalovirus exposure and HLA in healthy donors. The PCR was carried out with 60 Vbeta primers and 13 Jbeta primers. Some clones are missing from TCRdb's copy, which holds only in-frame ones; the method was immunoSEQ multiplex PCR. The repertoire has under 150,000 clones, under 85% of them found once; the top ten carry 7.5% to 9.5%. This CDR3 has 15 amino acids. Germline CDR1 LGHNA, CDR2 YNFKEQ. Trimming removed 0 bases from V and 2 bases from J, with 8 bases in between. The clonotype was recovered from a woman aged 50 to 60 in good health and CMV-seropositive. The V call is TRBV4-2, the J call TRBJ1-5; unclear D gene. The sample was PBMCs. For the CDR3, the DNA is TGTGCCAGCAGCCAAGATGTGGCAGGCAATCAGCCCCAGCATTTT. Protein: CASSQDVAGNQPQHF.